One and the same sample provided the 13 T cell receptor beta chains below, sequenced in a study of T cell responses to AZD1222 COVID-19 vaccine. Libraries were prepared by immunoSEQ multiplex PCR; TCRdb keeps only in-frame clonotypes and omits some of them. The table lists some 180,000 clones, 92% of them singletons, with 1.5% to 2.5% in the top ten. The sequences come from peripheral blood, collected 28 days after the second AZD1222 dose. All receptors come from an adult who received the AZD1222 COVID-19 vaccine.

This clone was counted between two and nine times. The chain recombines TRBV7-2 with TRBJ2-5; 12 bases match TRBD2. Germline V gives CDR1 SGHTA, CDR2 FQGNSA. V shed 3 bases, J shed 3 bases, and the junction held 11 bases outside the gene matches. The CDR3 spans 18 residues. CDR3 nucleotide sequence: TGTGCCAGCAGCTTTAGATCTAGCGGGAGGGCTACTAAAGAGACCCAGTACTTC. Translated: CASSFRSSGRATKETQYF.

For the CDR3, the DNA is TGTGCCAGTAGGGAGGAGGACACCGGGGAGCTGTTTTTT. It is translated as CASREEDTGELFF. The rearrangement uses TRBV19 and TRBJ2-2; maybe TRBD2 (5 bases). Looked up from germline, CDR1 is LNHDA and CDR2 is SQIVND (reference sequence). The V end lost 6 bases, the J end lost 3 bases, and 8 bases lay between the germline ends. CDR3 length: 13 residues. Full variable domain (outside the CDR3, taken from reference TRBV19 and TRBJ2-2): DGGITQSPKYLFRKEGQNVTLSCEQNLNHDAMYWYRQDPGQGLRLIYYSQIVNDFQKGDIAEGYSVSREKKESFPLTVTSAQKNPTAFYLCASREEDTGELFFGEGSRLTVL.

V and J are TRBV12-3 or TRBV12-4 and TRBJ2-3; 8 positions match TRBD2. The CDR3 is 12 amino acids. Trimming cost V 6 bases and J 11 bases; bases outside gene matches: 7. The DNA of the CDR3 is TGTGCCAGCAGCCCAGAGGCGGGGGGGCAGTATTTT. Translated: CASSPEAGGQYF.

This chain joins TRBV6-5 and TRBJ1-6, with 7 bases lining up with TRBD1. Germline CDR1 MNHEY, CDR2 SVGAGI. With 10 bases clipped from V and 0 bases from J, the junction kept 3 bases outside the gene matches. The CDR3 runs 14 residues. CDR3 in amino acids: CATQGGSYNSPLHF. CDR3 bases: TGTGCCACTCAGGGGGGCTCCTATAATTCACCCCTCCACTTT.

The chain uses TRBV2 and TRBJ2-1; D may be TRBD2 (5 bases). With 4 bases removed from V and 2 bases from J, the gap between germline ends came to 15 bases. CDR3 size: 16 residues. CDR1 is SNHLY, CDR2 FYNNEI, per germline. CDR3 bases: TGTGCCAGCAGTGTCTTACTAGAAAGAGCCTACAATGAGCAGTTCTTC. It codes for CASSVLLERAYNEQFF.

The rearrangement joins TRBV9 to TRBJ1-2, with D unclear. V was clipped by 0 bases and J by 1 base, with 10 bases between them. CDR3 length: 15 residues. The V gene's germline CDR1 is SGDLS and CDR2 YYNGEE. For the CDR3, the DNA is TGTGCCAGCAGCGTAGTAGAACAGATTAACTATGGCTACACCTTC. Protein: CASSVVEQINYGYTF. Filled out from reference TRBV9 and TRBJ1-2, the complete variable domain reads DSGVTQTPKHLITATGQRVTLRCSPRSGDLSVYWYQQSLDQGLQFLIQYYNGEERAKGNILERFSAQQFPDLHSELNLSSLELGDSALYFCASSVVEQINYGYTFGSGTRLTVV.

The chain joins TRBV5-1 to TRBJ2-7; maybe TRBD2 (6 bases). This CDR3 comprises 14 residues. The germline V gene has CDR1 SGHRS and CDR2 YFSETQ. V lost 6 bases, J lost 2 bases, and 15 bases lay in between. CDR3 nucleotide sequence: TGCGCCAGCAAAGGAACGGGAGTCACCTACGAGCAGTACTTC. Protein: CASKGTGVTYEQYF. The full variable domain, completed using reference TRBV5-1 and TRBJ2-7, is KAGVTQTPRYLIKTRGQQVTLSCSPISGHRSVSWYQQTPGQGLQFLFEYFSETQRNKGNFPGRFSGRQFSNSRSEMNVSTLELGDSALYLCASKGTGVTYEQYFGPGTRLTVT.

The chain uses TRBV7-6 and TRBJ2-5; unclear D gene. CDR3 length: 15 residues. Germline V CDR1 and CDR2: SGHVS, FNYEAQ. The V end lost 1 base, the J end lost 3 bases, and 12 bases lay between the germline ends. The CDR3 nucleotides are TGTGCCAGCAGCTTAGTTCGGGTTGTGGAAGAGACCCAGTACTTC. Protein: CASSLVRVVEETQYF.

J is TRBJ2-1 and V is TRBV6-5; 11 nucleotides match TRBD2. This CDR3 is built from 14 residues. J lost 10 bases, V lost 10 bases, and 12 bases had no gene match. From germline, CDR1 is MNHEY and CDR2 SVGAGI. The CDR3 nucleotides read TGTGCCACCAGGTCTAGCGGGAGGACCATGGAGCAGTTCTTC. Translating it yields CATRSSGRTMEQFF.

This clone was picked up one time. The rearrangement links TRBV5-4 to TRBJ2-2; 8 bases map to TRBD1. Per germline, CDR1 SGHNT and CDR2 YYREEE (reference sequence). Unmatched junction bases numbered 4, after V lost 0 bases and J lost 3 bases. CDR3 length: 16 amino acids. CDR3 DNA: TGTGCCAGCAGCTTGGTCGGGACAGGTGACACCGGGGAGCTGTTTTTT. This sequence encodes CASSLVGTGDTGELFF.

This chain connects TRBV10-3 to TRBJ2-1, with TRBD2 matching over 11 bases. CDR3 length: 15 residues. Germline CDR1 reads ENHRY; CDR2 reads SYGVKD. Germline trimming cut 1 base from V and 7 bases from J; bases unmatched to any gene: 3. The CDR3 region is CAISELAGGPNEQFF. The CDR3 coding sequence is TGTGCCATCAGTGAGTTAGCGGGAGGGCCGAATGAGCAGTTCTTC.

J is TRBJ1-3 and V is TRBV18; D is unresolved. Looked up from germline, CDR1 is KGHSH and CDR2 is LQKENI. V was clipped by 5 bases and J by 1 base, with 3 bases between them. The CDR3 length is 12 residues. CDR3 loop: CASSDSGNTIYF. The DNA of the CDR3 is TGTGCCAGCTCAGATTCTGGAAACACCATATATTTT.

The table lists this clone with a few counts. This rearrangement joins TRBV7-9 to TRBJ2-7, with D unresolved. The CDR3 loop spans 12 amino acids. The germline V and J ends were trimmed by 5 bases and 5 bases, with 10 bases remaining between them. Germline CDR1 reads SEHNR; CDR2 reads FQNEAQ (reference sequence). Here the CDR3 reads CASSQEDDEQYF. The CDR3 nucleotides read TGTGCCAGCAGCCAAGAGGACGACGAGCAGTACTTC. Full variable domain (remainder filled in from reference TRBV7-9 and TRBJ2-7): DTGVSQNPRHKITKRGQNVTFRCDPISEHNRLYWYRQTLGQGPEFLTYFQNEAQLEKSRLLSDRFSAERPKGSFSTLEIQRTEQGDSAMYLCASSQEDDEQYFGPGTRLTVT.